This T cell receptor beta chain was identified during a study of blood T cell repertoires in COVID-19. About the study: The analysed material was cDNA or gDNA that came from T cells, B-cell-depleted T cells, or PBMCs.

As processed by the authors: For nucleated cells, counts were estimated from reference gene primer amplification. The repertoire was sequenced with immunoSEQ multiplex PCR; TCRdb's copy has only in-frame clones and lacks some. V, J and clone size were drawn from that table, and D and trimming were deduced from the DNA. There are fewer than 500,000 clones in the sample; 87% occur only once, and 0.7% lies in the top ten. The sequenced material came from PBMCs or T cells enriched from blood (not recorded which). The receptor was isolated from a woman between 18 and 30 years old who had recovered from COVID-19.

CDR3 in amino acids: CASSLGAGNTEAFF. In DNA, the CDR3 is TGTGCCAGCAGCTTAGGGGCAGGGAACACTGAAGCTTTCTTT. The chain is built from TRBV7-9 and TRBJ1-1, with D unresolved. The ends were cut back, 1 base at V and 1 base at J, with 7 bases in the middle. Per the germline V gene, CDR1 is SEHNR and CDR2 is FQNEAQ (reference sequence). The CDR3 runs 14 residues.